The 10 T cell receptor beta chains in this list originate from one sample, sequenced in a study of shared clonotypes between healthy human individuals. TCRdb's copy holds only in-frame clones and misses some; the assay was immunoSEQ multiplex PCR. This sample has more than 2 million clones, with under 97% found just once. Sample: naive CD4+ T cells sorted from blood. Subset given: CD45RA+ positively selected. These receptors all stem from a man aged 18 to 35 in good health.

The chain has TRBV2 and TRBJ1-1; 9 positions agree with TRBD1. The junction had 7 bases not matched to a gene; V was cut back by 6 bases and J by 2 bases. Germline CDR1 is SNHLY and CDR2 is FYNNEI. The CDR3 totals 15 residues. The CDR3 nucleotides read TGTGCCAGCAGACTACAGGGGGCTTTTAACACTGAAGCTTTCTTT. It is translated as CASRLQGAFNTEAFF.

Note on this clone: Other DNA sequences in the same sample also yield this CDR3. The CDR3 nucleotides are TGCAGTGCTTCGGACAACTACGAGCAGTACTTC. This gives the protein CSASDNYEQYF. This chain joins TRBV20-1 and TRBJ2-7; D perhaps matches TRBD1 (5 bases). V dropped 5 bases and J dropped 3 bases, with 8 bases sitting between them. Germline V gene lookup returns CDR1 DFQATT and CDR2 SNEGSKA (reference sequence). The CDR3 totals 11 residues.

The V call is TRBV29-1, the J call TRBJ1-1, with TRBD1 as a possible D gene (5 bases). This CDR3 spans 14 amino acids. Germline assignment: CDR1 SQVTM and CDR2 ANQGSEA. The ends were cut back, 4 bases at V and 11 bases at J, with 23 bases in the middle. The DNA for the CDR3 is TGCAGCGTTGCACCCGGGACGGACAATTACAGGGCTTTCTTT. Translated: CSVAPGTDNYRAFF.

CDR3 nucleotides: TGTGCCAGCAGCTTAACTGATGATCAGCCCCAGCATTTT. This translates into CASSLTDDQPQHF. The V call is TRBV11-2, the J call TRBJ1-5; no firm D call. Trimming removed 2 bases at V and 5 bases at J, with 7 bases between. The CDR3 runs to 13 residues. In germline, CDR1 is SGHAT, CDR2 FQNNGV.

The J gene is TRBJ2-5, the V gene TRBV7-8; 11 positions agree with TRBD2. The CDR3 extends over 18 amino acids. The junction had 12 bases not matched to a gene; V was cut back by 5 bases and J by 1 base. Germline CDR1 is SGHVS and CDR2 is FQNEAQ. CDR3 residues: CASSHPPVTSGVQETQYF. CDR3 DNA: TGTGCCAGCAGCCACCCGCCTGTGACTAGCGGGGTCCAAGAGACCCAGTACTTC.

This sequence joins TRBV9 and TRBJ1-2, with D possibly being TRBD1 (5 bases). V dropped 4 bases and J dropped 2 bases, with 18 bases sitting between them. The CDR3 totals 16 residues. Germline loops: CDR1 SGDLS, CDR2 YYNGEE. This chain's CDR3 is CASSPNTMGRNYGYTF. CDR3 bases: TGTGCCAGCAGCCCTAACACGATGGGACGGAACTATGGCTACACCTTC.

This chain links TRBV10-3 with TRBJ1-4, with 7 positions matching TRBD1. V trimming: 0 bases; J trimming: 7 bases; junction bases outside the gene matches: 5. The CDR3 is made up of 15 amino acids. The germline V gene has CDR1 ENHRY and CDR2 SYGVKD. The CDR3, as DNA: TGTGCCATCAGTGAGTCAAGGGGGCTTGGTGAAAAACTGTTTTTT. Translated: CAISESRGLGEKLFF.

The chain couples TRBV28 to TRBJ1-1; D is undetermined. CDR1 is MDHEN and CDR2 is SYDVKM in the germline V gene. V shed 5 bases and J shed 6 bases, with 10 bases lying between them. The CDR3 runs to 12 residues. CDR3 nucleotide sequence: TGTGCCAGCAGTATCCAGGTTGCTGAAGCTTTCTTT. Translated, it gives CASSIQVAEAFF.

The CDR3 DNA is TGTGCCACCACCCAGGGAAGCAATCAGCCCCAGCATTTT. Protein product: CATTQGSNQPQHF. This rearrangement joins TRBV6-1 to TRBJ1-5; the D gene is possibly TRBD1 (5 bases). V was pared by 10 bases and J by 1 base, with 11 bases between. This CDR3 region has 13 residues. Germline CDR1 is MNHNS and CDR2 is SASEGT.

The DNA of the CDR3 is TGTGCCAGCAGTTCCTACAGCAACTACACCTTC. Protein sequence: CASSSYSNYTF. The genes are TRBV28 and TRBJ1-2; D is undetermined. This CDR3 is 11 amino acids long. CDR1 is MDHEN and CDR2 is SYDVKM in the germline V gene. V was shortened by 4 bases and J by 10 bases, with 10 bases between the two germline ends.